Described below is a single TCR beta chain sequence and its context. Its antigen is not yet known. Base qualities are not at hand, and no much larger clone is one base apart. The data are from a study of blood T cell repertoires in COVID-19 (dated by TCRdb to 2020 to 2021). Background on the whole study: Collaborator samples came from the United States, Italy and Spain and covered acute and convalescent phases of COVID-19. The repertoires were released in a freely available public database intended as a resource for research on the immune response to SARS-CoV-2. Samples were obtained from the ongoing ImmuneRACE study (first 160 participants) and from 950 to 1,500 subjects provided by 6 global collaborators. Where available, HLA class I and class II types were obtained from metadata supplied by the sample provider rather than from assay-based typing. The material from the prospective study consisted of cDNA or gDNA derived from T cells, B-cell-depleted T cells, or PBMCs. The sample metadata nearly always contained a de-identified subject ID, COVID-19 status, age in years and sex. The dataset comprised deeply sampled blood TCRbeta repertoires from subjects exposed to, actively infected with, or recovered from COVID-19. Overall results and qualifications from the work: The quantity of clinical and demographic metadata differed by source and by participant and was supplied without curation.

The immunoSEQ Assay, a bias-controlled multiplex PCR, was used to amplify TCRbeta CDR3 regions from genomic DNA. The authors processed their data as follows. Nucleated cell counts per sample were estimated from amplification of reference gene primers within the assay. To quantify the absolute abundance of each unique TCRbeta CDR3 rearrangement, sequence reads were collapsed and filtered. Productive Simpson clonality was computed per sample as the square root of Simpson's diversity index over productive rearrangements. TCRdb provides this immuneACCESS table in a form limited to in-frame rearrangements. Some clones are lacking; in checked studies, under half of them reflect an unresolved V gene, and why the rest are absent is not known. V and J calls plus clone size are reproduced from that table; the DNA served to infer D and trimming. The sample includes some 210,000 clones, with roughly four fifths observed a single time. 12% of the sample is in the top ten clones.

The CDR3 numbers 17 residues from cysteine through phenylalanine. The read is trimmed to its CDR3 DNA, 51 bases read in frame from base 1. For this chain, trimming is 4 bases at the V end and 8 bases at the J end, and the number of junction bases without a gene match is 15. Sequences SGHAT (CDR1) and FQNNGV (CDR2) are obtained from the germline V gene. Each collaborating institution followed its own protocols to collect whole blood in K2EDTA tubes. Collaborator samples were shipped for TCRbeta analysis as frozen whole blood, isolated PBMCs, or DNA extracted from either sample type. Material: peripheral blood. The receptor chain draws on TRBV11-2 and TRBJ2-1; the central 9 bases match TRBD2. This TCR was sampled from a woman aged 35 to 49 with acute or convalescent COVID-19. The DNA sequence is given as TGTGCCAGCAGCTCATACTTTATAGCGGGAGAACGGGATGAGCAGTTCTTC. This is translated as CASSSYFIAGERDEQFF.